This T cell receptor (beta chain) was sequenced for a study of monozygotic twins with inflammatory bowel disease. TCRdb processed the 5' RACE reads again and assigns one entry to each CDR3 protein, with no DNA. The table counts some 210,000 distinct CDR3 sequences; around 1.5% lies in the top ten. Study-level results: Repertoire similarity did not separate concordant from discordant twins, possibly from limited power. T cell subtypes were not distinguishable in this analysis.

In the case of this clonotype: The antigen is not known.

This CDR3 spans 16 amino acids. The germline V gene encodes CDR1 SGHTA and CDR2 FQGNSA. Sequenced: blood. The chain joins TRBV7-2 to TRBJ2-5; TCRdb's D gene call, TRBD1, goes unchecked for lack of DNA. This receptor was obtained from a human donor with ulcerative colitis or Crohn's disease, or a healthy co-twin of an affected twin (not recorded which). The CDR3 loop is CASSLAVQGAWETQYF.